These T cell receptor beta chains were read from a single sample in a study of cytomegalovirus exposure and HLA in healthy donors. TCRdb's copy holds only in-frame clones and misses some; the assay was immunoSEQ multiplex PCR. The table shows almost 70,000 clones, with more than 60% occurring only once. The sequencing sample was made of PBMCs. Every receptor here comes from a male donor in good health and CMV-seropositive. Each CDR3 is given with its conserved first and last residue. The order of the fields is clone size, D gene, CDR3 length, J gene, V gene, CDR3 DNA, CDR3 protein. A D gene is named only where the DNA matches it firmly. Clone size is not always given. Where it is, it says once, few, many or a class for expanded clones.

clone size: .
D gene: .
CDR3 length: 15
J gene: TRBJ2-7
V gene: TRBV10-3
CDR3 DNA: TGTGCCATCGGGGGGACAGACCAAACTCTCGGCGAGCAGTACTTC
CDR3 protein: CAIGGTDQTLGEQYF

clone size: .
D gene: TRBD2
CDR3 length: 16
J gene: TRBJ2-1
V gene: TRBV9
CDR3 DNA: TGTGCCAGCAGCGTCACGGGCGGGAGAGGGTACAATGAGCAGTTCTTC
CDR3 protein: CASSVTGGRGYNEQFF

clone size: few
D gene: .
CDR3 length: 14
J gene: TRBJ2-5
V gene: TRBV19
CDR3 DNA: TGTGCCAGTCGCTCCCAGGACCGAGGGATGACCCAGTACTTC
CDR3 protein: CASRSQDRGMTQYF

clone size: few
D gene: .
CDR3 length: 14
J gene: TRBJ2-1
V gene: TRBV6-5
CDR3 DNA: TGTGCCAGCAGTGTTGCTGGGGCTAGGAATGAGCAGTTCTTC
CDR3 protein: CASSVAGARNEQFF

clone size: once
D gene: .
CDR3 length: 13
J gene: TRBJ1-4
V gene: TRBV15
CDR3 DNA: TGTGCCACCAGCAGAGATCAAGAGGAAAAACTGTTTTTT
CDR3 protein: CATSRDQEEKLFF

clone size: .
D gene: .
CDR3 length: 14
J gene: TRBJ2-1
V gene: TRBV4-3
CDR3 DNA: TGCGCCAGCAGCCAGGTGGTGGCGGGCAATGAGCAGTTCTTC
CDR3 protein: CASSQVVAGNEQFF

clone size: .
D gene: .
CDR3 length: 12
J gene: TRBJ1-1
V gene: TRBV19
CDR3 DNA: TGTGCCAGTAGCGACCCGGGCACTGAAGCTTTCTTT
CDR3 protein: CASSDPGTEAFF

clone size: .
D gene: TRBD2
CDR3 length: 14
J gene: TRBJ2-1
V gene: TRBV6-6
CDR3 DNA: TGTGCCAGCAGTTACCTAGCGGTTTACAATGAGCAGTTCTTC
CDR3 protein: CASSYLAVYNEQFF

clone size: few
D gene: TRBD1
CDR3 length: 13
J gene: TRBJ1-2
V gene: TRBV27
CDR3 DNA: TGTGCCAGCAGCTTGACAGGGGCCTATGGCTACACCTTC
CDR3 protein: CASSLTGAYGYTF

clone size: .
D gene: .
CDR3 length: 14
J gene: TRBJ1-5
V gene: TRBV9
CDR3 DNA: TGTGCCAGCAGCAAGGACTATAGCAATCAGCCCCAGCATTTT
CDR3 protein: CASSKDYSNQPQHF

clone size: .
D gene: TRBD1
CDR3 length: 16
J gene: TRBJ2-7
V gene: TRBV7-9
CDR3 DNA: TGTTCCAGCAGAACGGACAGGGGAGGAGAGGGAGCCGAGCAGTACTTC
CDR3 protein: CSSRTDRGGEGAEQYF

clone size: few
D gene: .
CDR3 length: 14
J gene: TRBJ2-7
V gene: TRBV11-1
CDR3 DNA: TGTGCCAGCAGCTTTGCTCTAGCGAGCTACGAGCAGTACTTC
CDR3 protein: CASSFALASYEQYF

clone size: once
D gene: .
CDR3 length: 14
J gene: TRBJ2-4
V gene: TRBV7-9
CDR3 DNA: TGTGCCAGCAGCCCAGCGGACCTGGGTTACATTCAGTACTTC
CDR3 protein: CASSPADLGYIQYF

clone size: few
D gene: .
CDR3 length: 17
J gene: TRBJ2-3
V gene: TRBV5-5
CDR3 DNA: TGTGCCAGCAGGCCCTTTGACCGGGACTCTCCCACAGATACGCAGTATTTT
CDR3 protein: CASRPFDRDSPTDTQYF

clone size: medium-sized
D gene: .
CDR3 length: 13
J gene: TRBJ1-1
V gene: TRBV6-5
CDR3 DNA: TGTGCCAGCAGTTACTTCGGGGGCACTGAAGCTTTCTTT
CDR3 protein: CASSYFGGTEAFF

clone size: .
D gene: .
CDR3 length: 14
J gene: TRBJ2-3
V gene: TRBV6-5
CDR3 DNA: TGTGCCAGCAGTCCGGCCGGGAGCACAGATACGCAGTATTTT
CDR3 protein: CASSPAGSTDTQYF

clone size: .
D gene: TRBD1
CDR3 length: 19
J gene: TRBJ2-7
V gene: TRBV18
CDR3 DNA: TGTGCCAGCTCACTTTCCGGGACAGGGGGCGCAGGCGGCTCCTACGAGCAGTACTTC
CDR3 protein: CASSLSGTGGAGGSYEQYF

clone size: few
D gene: .
CDR3 length: 16
J gene: TRBJ1-6
V gene: TRBV7-2
CDR3 DNA: TGTGCCAGCAGGACCAGGGCGAGCTCCTATAATTCACCCCTCCACTTT
CDR3 protein: CASRTRASSYNSPLHF

clone size: .
D gene: TRBD2
CDR3 length: 16
J gene: TRBJ2-1
V gene: TRBV2
CDR3 DNA: TGTGCCAGCGGGGGGGGTCCGACCCCCTCCTACAATGAGCAGTTCTTC
CDR3 protein: CASGGGPTPSYNEQFF

clone size: few
D gene: .
CDR3 length: 17
J gene: TRBJ1-1
V gene: TRBV19
CDR3 DNA: TGTGCCAGTAGTATATCTGGGCGGGGGGGCGCCAACACTGAAGCTTTCTTT
CDR3 protein: CASSISGRGGANTEAFF

clone size: few
D gene: .
CDR3 length: 12
J gene: TRBJ2-1
V gene: TRBV29-1
CDR3 DNA: TGCAGCGTTGAAGCCAGGTACAATGAGCAGTTCTTC
CDR3 protein: CSVEARYNEQFF

clone size: .
D gene: TRBD1
CDR3 length: 14
J gene: TRBJ2-7
V gene: TRBV7-2
CDR3 DNA: TGTGCCAGCAGCCAAGCCTGGGACAGCCACGAGCAGTACTTC
CDR3 protein: CASSQAWDSHEQYF

clone size: .
D gene: TRBD1
CDR3 length: 16
J gene: TRBJ1-1
V gene: TRBV18
CDR3 DNA: TGTGCCAGCTCACCACCCCGGACAGGGATGAACACTGAAGCTTTCTTT
CDR3 protein: CASSPPRTGMNTEAFF

clone size: .
D gene: .
CDR3 length: 15
J gene: TRBJ2-5
V gene: TRBV9
CDR3 DNA: TGTGCCAGCAGCCCCTATGGGGGGTATGAAGAGACCCAGTACTTC
CDR3 protein: CASSPYGGYEETQYF

clone size: few
D gene: .
CDR3 length: 15
J gene: TRBJ2-3
V gene: TRBV6-1
CDR3 DNA: TGTGCCAGCAAGGTGGCCCTAGCGAGCACAGATACGCAGTATTTT
CDR3 protein: CASKVALASTDTQYF

clone size: .
D gene: TRBD1
CDR3 length: 14
J gene: TRBJ1-5
V gene: TRBV6-1
CDR3 DNA: TGTGCCAGCAGTGGGACAGGGCTCAATCAGCCCCAGCATTTT
CDR3 protein: CASSGTGLNQPQHF

clone size: .
D gene: .
CDR3 length: 17
J gene: TRBJ2-3
V gene: TRBV18
CDR3 DNA: TGTGCCAGCTCACCACCGGGCCTAGCCCCAAGCACAGATACGCAGTATTTT
CDR3 protein: CASSPPGLAPSTDTQYF

clone size: .
D gene: TRBD2
CDR3 length: 16
J gene: TRBJ2-5
V gene: TRBV7-2
CDR3 DNA: TGTGCCAGCAGCCTAAGGCCTAGCGGGGGGGGAGAGACCCAGTACTTC
CDR3 protein: CASSLRPSGGGETQYF

clone size: once
D gene: .
CDR3 length: 14
J gene: TRBJ1-1
V gene: TRBV9
CDR3 DNA: TGTGCCAGCAGCGTTGGGACAATGAACACTGAAGCTTTCTTT
CDR3 protein: CASSVGTMNTEAFF

clone size: .
D gene: .
CDR3 length: 13
J gene: TRBJ1-2
V gene: TRBV6-1
CDR3 DNA: TGTGCCAGTACAACGAATCAGGGGCTGGGCTACACCTTC
CDR3 protein: CASTTNQGLGYTF

clone size: once
D gene: TRBD1
CDR3 length: 14
J gene: TRBJ2-7
V gene: TRBV2
CDR3 DNA: TGTGCCAGCAGTTCGGACAGGGTCTCCTACGAGCAGTACTTC
CDR3 protein: CASSSDRVSYEQYF

clone size: .
D gene: .
CDR3 length: 13
J gene: TRBJ1-6
V gene: TRBV30
CDR3 DNA: TGTGCCTGGGGGAGCTCCTATAATTCACCCCTCCACTTT
CDR3 protein: CAWGSSYNSPLHF

clone size: few
D gene: .
CDR3 length: 13
J gene: TRBJ2-5
V gene: TRBV5-5
CDR3 DNA: TGTGCCAGCAGCTTCCCAGGGGCAGAGACCCAGTACTTC
CDR3 protein: CASSFPGAETQYF

clone size: .
D gene: .
CDR3 length: 11
J gene: TRBJ1-2
V gene: TRBV20-1
CDR3 DNA: TGCAGTGCGACAAATGGCTATGGCTACACCTTC
CDR3 protein: CSATNGYGYTF

clone size: .
D gene: .
CDR3 length: 13
J gene: TRBJ2-7
V gene: TRBV5-6
CDR3 DNA: TGTGCCAGCAGCTTCAGGAACTCCTACGAGCAGTACTTC
CDR3 protein: CASSFRNSYEQYF